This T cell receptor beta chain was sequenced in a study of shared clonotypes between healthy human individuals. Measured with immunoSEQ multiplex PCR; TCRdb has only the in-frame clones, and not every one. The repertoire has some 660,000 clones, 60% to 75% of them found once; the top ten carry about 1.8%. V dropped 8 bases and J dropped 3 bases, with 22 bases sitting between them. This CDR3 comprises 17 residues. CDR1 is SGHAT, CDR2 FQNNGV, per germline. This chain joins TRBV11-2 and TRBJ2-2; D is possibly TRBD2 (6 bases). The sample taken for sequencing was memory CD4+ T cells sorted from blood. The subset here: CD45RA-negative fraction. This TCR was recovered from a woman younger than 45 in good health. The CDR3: CASLGSSASSYTGELFF. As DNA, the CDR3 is TGTGCCAGCCTCGGGAGTTCGGCTAGCTCTTACACCGGGGAGCTGTTTTTT.